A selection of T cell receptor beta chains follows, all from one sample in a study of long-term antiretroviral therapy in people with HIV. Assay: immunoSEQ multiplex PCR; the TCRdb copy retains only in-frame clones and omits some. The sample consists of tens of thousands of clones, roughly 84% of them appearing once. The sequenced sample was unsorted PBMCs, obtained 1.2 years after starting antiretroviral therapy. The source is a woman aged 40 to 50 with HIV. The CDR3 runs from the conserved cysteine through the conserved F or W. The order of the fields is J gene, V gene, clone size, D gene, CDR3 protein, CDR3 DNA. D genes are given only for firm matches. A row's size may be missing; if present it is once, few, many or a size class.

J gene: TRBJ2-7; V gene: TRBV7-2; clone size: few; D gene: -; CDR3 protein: CASSLDLYYYEQYF; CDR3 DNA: TGTGCCAGCAGCTTAGATTTGTACTACTACGAGCAGTACTTC
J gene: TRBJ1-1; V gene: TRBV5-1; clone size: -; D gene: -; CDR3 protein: CASSGGTEAFF; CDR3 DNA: TGCGCCAGCAGTGGGGGGACTGAAGCTTTCTTT
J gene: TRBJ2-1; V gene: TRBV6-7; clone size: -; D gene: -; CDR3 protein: CASSYSGENDYNEQFF; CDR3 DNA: TGTGCCAGCAGTTACTCGGGGGAGAACGACTACAATGAGCAGTTCTTC
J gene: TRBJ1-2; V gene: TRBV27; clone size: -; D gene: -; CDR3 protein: CASSPWTSLDGYTF; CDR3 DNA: TGTGCCAGCAGTCCCTGGACATCCCTAGATGGCTACACCTTC
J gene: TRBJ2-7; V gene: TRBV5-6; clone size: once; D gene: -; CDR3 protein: CASSKVSVSGYEQYF; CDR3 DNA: TGTGCCAGCAGCAAAGTTAGCGTGAGCGGCTACGAGCAGTACTTC
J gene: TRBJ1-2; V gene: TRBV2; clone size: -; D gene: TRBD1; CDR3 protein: CAKNTGTAYGYTF; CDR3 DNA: TGTGCCAAAAACACCGGGACAGCTTATGGCTACACCTTC
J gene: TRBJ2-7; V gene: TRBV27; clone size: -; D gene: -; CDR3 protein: CASSLSQAGYEQYF; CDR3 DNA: TGTGCCAGCAGTTTATCCCAGGCAGGATATGAGCAGTACTTC
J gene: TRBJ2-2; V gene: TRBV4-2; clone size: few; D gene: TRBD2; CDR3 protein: CASSQVTSGRSPDGELFF; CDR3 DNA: TGTGCCAGCAGCCAAGTAACTAGCGGGAGATCCCCCGACGGGGAGCTGTTTTTT
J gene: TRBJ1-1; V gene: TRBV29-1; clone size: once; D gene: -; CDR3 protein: CSGVQGGEAFF; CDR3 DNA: TGCAGCGGAGTACAGGGTGGGGAAGCTTTCTTT
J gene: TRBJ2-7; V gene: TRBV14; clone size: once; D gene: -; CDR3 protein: CASSQGQVYEQYF; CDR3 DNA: TGTGCCAGCAGCCAAGGACAGGTTTACGAGCAGTACTTC
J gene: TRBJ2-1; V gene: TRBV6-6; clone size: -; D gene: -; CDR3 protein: CASSQARNDEQFF; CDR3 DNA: TGTGCCAGCAGTCAAGCTAGGAATGATGAGCAGTTCTTC
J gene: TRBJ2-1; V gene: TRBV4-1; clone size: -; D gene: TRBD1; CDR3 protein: CASSQDEGQKYNEQFF; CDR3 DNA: TGCGCCAGCAGCCAAGATGAGGGACAGAAATACAATGAGCAGTTCTTC
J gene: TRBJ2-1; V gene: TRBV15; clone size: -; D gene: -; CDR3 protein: CATGGVDGIYNEQFF; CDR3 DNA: TGTGCCACCGGAGGTGTGGATGGGATTTACAATGAGCAGTTCTTC
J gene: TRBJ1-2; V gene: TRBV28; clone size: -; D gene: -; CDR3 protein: CASSLPTTPNYGYTF; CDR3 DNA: TGTGCCAGCAGCCTACCGACAACGCCTAACTATGGCTACACCTTC
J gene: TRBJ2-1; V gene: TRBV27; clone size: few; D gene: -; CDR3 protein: CASSLTIGLVNEQFF; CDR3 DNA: TGTGCCAGCAGCCTAACTATAGGGTTGGTCAATGAGCAGTTCTTC
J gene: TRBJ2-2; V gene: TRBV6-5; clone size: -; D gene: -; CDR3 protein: CASSYRGYFTGELFF; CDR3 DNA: TGTGCCAGCAGTTACCGGGGTTACTTTACCGGGGAGCTGTTTTTT
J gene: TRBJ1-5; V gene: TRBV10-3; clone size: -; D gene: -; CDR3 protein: CAIGRGVYQPQHF; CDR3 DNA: TGTGCCATCGGCCGAGGGGTTTATCAGCCCCAGCATTTT
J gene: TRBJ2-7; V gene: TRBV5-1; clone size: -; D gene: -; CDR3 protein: CASSLVTPYRLGDYEQYF; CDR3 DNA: TGCGCCAGCAGCTTGGTGACCCCGTACCGGTTGGGGGACTACGAGCAGTACTTC
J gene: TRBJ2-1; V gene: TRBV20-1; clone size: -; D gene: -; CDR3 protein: CSARLGNEQFF; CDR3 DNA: TGCAGTGCTAGACTAGGGAATGAGCAGTTCTTC
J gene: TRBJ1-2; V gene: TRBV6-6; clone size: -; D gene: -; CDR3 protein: CASDGENYGYTF; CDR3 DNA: TGTGCCAGCGACGGCGAGAACTATGGCTACACCTTC
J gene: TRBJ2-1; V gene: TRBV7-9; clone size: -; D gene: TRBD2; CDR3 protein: CASSLGGRSGGYNEQFF; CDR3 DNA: TGTGCCAGCAGCTTAGGAGGGCGTAGCGGGGGATACAATGAGCAGTTCTTC
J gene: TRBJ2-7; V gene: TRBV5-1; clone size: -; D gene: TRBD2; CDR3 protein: CASSPGGNSYEQYF; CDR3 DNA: TGCGCCAGCAGCCCGGGGGGAAACTCCTACGAGCAGTACTTC
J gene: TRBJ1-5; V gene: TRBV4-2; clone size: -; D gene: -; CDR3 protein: CASSRTGTNSNQPQHF; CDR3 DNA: TGTGCCAGCTCTAGAACCGGGACAAATAGCAATCAGCCCCAGCATTTT
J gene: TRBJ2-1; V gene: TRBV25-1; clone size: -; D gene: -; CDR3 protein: CASVAYNEQFF; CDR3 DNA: TGTGCCAGCGTAGCCTACAATGAGCAGTTCTTC